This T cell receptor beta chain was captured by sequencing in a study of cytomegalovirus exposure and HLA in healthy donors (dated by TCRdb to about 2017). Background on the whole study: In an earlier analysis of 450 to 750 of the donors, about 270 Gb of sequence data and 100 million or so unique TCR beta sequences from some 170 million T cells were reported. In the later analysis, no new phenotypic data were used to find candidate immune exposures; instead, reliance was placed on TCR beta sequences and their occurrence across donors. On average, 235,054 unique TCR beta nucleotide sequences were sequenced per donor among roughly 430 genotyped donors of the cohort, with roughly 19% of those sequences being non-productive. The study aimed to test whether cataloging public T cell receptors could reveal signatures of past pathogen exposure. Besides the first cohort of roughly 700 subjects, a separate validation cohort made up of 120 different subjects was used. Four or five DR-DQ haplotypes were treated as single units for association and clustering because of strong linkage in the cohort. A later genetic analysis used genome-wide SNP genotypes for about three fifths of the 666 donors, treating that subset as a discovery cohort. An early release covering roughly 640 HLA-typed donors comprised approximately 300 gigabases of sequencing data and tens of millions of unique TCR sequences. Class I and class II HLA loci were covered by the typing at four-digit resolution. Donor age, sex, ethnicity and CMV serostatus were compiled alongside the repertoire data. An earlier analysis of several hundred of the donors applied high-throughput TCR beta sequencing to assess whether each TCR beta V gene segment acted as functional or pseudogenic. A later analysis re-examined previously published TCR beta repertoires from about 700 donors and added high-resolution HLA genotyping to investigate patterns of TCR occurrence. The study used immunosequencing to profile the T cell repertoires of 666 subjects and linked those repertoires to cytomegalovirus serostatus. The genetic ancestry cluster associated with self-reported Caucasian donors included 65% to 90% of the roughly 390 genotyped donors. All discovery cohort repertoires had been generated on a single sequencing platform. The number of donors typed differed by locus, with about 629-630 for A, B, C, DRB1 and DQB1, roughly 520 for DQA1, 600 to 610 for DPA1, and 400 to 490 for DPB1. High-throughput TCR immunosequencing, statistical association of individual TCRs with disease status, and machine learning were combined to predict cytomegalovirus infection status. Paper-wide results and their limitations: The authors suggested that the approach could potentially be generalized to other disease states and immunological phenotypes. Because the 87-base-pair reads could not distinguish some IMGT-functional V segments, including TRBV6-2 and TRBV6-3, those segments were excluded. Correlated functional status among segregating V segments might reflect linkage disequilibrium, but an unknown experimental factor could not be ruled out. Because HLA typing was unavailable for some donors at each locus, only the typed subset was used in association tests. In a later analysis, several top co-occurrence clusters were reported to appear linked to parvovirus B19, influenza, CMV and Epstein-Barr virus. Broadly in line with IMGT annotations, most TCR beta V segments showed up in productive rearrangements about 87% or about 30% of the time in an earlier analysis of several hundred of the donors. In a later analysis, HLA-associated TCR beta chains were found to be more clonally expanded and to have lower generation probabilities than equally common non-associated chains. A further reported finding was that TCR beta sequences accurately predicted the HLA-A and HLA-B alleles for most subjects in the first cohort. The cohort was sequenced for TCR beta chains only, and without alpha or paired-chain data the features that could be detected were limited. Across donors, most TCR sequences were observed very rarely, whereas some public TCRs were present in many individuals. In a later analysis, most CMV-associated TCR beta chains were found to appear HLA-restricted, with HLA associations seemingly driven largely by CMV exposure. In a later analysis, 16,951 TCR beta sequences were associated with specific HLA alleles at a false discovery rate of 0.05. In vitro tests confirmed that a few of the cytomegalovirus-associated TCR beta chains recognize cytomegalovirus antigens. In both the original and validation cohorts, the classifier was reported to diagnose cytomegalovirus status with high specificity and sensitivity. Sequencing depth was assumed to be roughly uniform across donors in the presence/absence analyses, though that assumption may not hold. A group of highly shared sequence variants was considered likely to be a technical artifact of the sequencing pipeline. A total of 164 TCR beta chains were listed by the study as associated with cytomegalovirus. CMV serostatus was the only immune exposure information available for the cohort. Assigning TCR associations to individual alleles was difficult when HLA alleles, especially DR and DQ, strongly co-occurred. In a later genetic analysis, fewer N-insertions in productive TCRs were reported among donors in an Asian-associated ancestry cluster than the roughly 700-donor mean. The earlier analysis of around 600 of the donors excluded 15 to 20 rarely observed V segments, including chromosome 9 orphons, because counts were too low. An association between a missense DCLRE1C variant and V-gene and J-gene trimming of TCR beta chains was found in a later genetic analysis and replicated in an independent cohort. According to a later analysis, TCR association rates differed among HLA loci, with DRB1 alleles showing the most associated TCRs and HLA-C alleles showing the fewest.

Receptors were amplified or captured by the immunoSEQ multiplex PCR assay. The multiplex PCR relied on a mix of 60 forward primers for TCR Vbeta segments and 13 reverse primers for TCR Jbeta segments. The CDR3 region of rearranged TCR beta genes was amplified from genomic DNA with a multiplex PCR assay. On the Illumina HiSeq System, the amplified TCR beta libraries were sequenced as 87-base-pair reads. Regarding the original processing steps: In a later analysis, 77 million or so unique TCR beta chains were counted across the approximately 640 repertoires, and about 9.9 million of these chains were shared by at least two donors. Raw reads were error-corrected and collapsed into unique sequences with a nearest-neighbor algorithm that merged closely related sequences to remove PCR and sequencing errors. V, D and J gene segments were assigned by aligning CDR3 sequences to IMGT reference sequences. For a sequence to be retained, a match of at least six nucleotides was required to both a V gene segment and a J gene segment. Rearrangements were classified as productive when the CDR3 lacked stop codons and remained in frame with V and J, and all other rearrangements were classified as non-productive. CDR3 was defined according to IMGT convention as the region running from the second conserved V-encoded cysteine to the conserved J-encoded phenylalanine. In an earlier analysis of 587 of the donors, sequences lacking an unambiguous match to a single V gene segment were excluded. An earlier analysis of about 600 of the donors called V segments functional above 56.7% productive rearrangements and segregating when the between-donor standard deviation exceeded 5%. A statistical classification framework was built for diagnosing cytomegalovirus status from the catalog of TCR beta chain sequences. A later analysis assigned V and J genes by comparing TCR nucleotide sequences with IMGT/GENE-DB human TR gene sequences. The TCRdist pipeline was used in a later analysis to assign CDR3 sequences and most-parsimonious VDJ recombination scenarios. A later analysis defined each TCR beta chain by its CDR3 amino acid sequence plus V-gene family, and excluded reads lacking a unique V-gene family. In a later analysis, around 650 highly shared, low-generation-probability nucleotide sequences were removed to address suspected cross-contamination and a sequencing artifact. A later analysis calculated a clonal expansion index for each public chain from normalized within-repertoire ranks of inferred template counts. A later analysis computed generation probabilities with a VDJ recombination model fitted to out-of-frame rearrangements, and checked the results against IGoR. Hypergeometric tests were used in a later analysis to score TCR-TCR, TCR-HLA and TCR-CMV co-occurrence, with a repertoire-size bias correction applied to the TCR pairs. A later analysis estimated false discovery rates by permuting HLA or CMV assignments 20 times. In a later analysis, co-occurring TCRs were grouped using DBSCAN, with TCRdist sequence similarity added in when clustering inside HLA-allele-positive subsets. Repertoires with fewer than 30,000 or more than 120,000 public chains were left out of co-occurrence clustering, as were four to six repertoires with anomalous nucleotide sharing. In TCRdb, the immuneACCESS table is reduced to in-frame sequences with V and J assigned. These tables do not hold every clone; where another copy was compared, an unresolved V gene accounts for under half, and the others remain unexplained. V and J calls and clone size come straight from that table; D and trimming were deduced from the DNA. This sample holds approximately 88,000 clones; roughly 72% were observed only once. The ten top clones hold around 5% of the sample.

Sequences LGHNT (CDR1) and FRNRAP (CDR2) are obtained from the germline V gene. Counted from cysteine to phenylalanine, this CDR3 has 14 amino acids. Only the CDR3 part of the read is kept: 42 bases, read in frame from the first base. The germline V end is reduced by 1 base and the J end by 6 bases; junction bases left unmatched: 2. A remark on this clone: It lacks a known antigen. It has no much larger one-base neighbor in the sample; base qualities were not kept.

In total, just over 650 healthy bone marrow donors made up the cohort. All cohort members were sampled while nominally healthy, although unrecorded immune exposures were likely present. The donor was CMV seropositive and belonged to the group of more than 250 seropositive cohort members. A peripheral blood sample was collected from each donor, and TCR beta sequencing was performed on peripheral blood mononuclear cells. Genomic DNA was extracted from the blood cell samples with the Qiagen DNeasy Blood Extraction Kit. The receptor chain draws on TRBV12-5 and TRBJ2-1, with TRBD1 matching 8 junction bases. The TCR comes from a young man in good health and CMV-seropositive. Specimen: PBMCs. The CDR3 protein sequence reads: CASGLGTGLNEQFF. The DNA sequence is TGTGCTAGTGGTTTGGGGACAGGGCTCAATGAGCAGTTCTTC.